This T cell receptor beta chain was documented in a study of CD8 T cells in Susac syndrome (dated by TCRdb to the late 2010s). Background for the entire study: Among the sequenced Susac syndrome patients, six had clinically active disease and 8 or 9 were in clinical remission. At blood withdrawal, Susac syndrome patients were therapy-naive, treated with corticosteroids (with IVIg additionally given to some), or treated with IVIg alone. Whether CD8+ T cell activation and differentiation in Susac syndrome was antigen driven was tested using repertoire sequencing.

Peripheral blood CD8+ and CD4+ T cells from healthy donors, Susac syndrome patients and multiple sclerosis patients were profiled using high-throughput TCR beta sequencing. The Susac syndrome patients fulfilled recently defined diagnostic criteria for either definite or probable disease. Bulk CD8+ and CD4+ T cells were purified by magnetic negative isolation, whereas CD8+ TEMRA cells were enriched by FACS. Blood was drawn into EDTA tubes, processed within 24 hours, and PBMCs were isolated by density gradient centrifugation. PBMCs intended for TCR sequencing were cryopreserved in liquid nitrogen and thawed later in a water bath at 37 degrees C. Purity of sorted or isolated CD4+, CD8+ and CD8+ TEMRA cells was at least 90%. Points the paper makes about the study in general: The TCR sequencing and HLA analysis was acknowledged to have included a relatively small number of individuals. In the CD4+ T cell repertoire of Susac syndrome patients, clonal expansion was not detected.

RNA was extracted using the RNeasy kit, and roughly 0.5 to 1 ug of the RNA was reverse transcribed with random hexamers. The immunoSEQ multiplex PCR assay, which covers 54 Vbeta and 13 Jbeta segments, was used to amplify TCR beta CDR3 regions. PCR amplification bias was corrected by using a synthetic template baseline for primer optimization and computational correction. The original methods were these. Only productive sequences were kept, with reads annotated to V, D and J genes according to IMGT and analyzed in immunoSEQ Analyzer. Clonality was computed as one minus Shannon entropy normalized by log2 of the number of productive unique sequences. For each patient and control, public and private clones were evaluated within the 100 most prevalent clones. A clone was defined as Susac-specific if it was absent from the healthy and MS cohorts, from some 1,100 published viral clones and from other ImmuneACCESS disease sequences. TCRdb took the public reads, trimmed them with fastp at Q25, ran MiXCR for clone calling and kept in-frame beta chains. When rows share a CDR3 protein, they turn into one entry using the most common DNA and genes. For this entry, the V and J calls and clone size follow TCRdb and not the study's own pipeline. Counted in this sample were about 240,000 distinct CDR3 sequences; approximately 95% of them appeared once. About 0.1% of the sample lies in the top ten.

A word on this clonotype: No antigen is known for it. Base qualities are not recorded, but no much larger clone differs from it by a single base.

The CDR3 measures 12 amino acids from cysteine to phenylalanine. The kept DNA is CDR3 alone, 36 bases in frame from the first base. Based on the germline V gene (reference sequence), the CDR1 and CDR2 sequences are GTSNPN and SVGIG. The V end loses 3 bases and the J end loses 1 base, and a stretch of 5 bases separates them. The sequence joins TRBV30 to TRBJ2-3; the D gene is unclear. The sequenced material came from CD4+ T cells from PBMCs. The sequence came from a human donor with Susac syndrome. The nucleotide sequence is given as TGTGCCTGGAGCGGGCGCACAGATACGCAGTATTTT. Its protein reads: CAWSGRTDTQYF. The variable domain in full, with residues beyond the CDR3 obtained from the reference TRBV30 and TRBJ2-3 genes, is SQTIHQWPATLVQPVGSPLSLECTVEGTSNPNLYWYRQAAGRGLQLLFYSVGIGQISSEVPQNLSASRPQDRQFILSSKKLLLSDSGFYLCAWSGRTDTQYFGPGTRLTVL.